This T cell receptor (beta chain) emerged from a study of CD8 T cells in ankylosing spondylitis. This clonotype was recorded at least ten times. Its specificity is unknown. The germline gives CDR1 LGHNA, CDR2 YNFKEQ. V lost 0 bases, J lost 2 bases, and 4 bases stayed unmatched. CDR3 length: 15 residues. Study-wide points: Blood from ankylosing spondylitis patients appeared to carry a characteristic roughly 8-variant TCR beta motif.

In TCRdb, the 5' RACE reads were re-called with MiXCR into one record per CDR3 protein. The repertoire holds approximately 520,000 distinct CDR3 sequences, roughly 5% seen once, with 3.5% in the top ten. The TCR originated in a male donor with ankylosing spondylitis. This rearrangement joins TRBV4-2 to TRBJ2-7, with TRBD2 matching 7 bases. The sample comprised blood, either unsorted or a sorted T cell fraction (not recorded which). The CDR3 DNA is TGTGCCAGCAGCCAAGAGCCAGCGGGAACCTACGAGCAGTACTTC. Translated: CASSQEPAGTYEQYF.